These T cell receptor beta chains were read from a single sample in a study of control samples from healthy donors and cancer patients. Measured with immunoSEQ multiplex PCR; TCRdb has only the in-frame clones, and not every one. The sample has fewer than 200,000 clones; around 90% are singletons. Sequenced: blood. Receptors were obtained from a woman between 45 and 65 years old in good health. The CDR3 runs from the conserved cysteine through the conserved F or W. Fields, in order: V gene, J gene, D gene, clone size, CDR3 protein, CDR3 DNA. The D gene is left open where the match is weak. Where a row states a size, it is once, few, many or the class of an expanded clone; other rows omit it.

V gene: TRBV9
J gene: TRBJ2-7
D gene: NA
clone size: NA
CDR3 protein: CASSVWGSGEQYF
CDR3 DNA: TGTGCCAGCAGCGTCTGGGGATCTGGGGAGCAGTACTTC

V gene: TRBV5-4
J gene: TRBJ1-4
D gene: NA
clone size: NA
CDR3 protein: CASSSGQRVMGYEKLFF
CDR3 DNA: TGTGCCAGCAGCTCTGGACAGCGGGTAATGGGCTATGAAAAACTGTTTTTT

V gene: TRBV28
J gene: TRBJ1-1
D gene: NA
clone size: NA
CDR3 protein: CASRRDTREAFF
CDR3 DNA: TGTGCCAGCAGGAGAGATACCCGGGAAGCTTTCTTT

V gene: TRBV4-2
J gene: TRBJ2-3
D gene: NA
clone size: NA
CDR3 protein: CASSQGPGRGSDTQYF
CDR3 DNA: TGTGCCAGCAGCCAAGGGCCCGGGAGAGGGTCAGATACGCAGTATTTT

V gene: TRBV30
J gene: TRBJ2-7
D gene: TRBD1
clone size: NA
CDR3 protein: CAWSRGQDYEQYF
CDR3 DNA: TGTGCCTGGAGTAGGGGGCAAGATTACGAGCAGTACTTC

V gene: TRBV10-3
J gene: TRBJ2-2
D gene: NA
clone size: NA
CDR3 protein: CASRDSSNTGELFF
CDR3 DNA: TGTGCCAGCCGGGACTCCTCTAACACCGGGGAGCTGTTTTTT

V gene: TRBV15
J gene: TRBJ2-3
D gene: NA
clone size: NA
CDR3 protein: CATSRQVGDTQYF
CDR3 DNA: TGTGCCACCAGCAGGCAAGTAGGGGATACGCAGTATTTT

V gene: TRBV2
J gene: TRBJ1-4
D gene: NA
clone size: NA
CDR3 protein: CASNLINEKLFF
CDR3 DNA: TGTGCCAGCAATTTGATAAATGAAAAACTGTTTTTT

V gene: TRBV2
J gene: TRBJ2-1
D gene: TRBD2
clone size: NA
CDR3 protein: CASRLAFNEQFF
CDR3 DNA: TGTGCCAGCAGACTAGCGTTCAATGAGCAGTTCTTC

V gene: TRBV12-3/TRBV12-4
J gene: TRBJ1-2
D gene: NA
clone size: NA
CDR3 protein: CASSSLGVRGYTF
CDR3 DNA: TGTGCCAGCAGTTCTTTAGGTGTGCGAGGCTACACCTTC

V gene: TRBV6-5
J gene: TRBJ2-2
D gene: NA
clone size: NA
CDR3 protein: CASSTPGRSTGELFF
CDR3 DNA: TGTGCCAGCAGTACGCCGGGACGAAGCACCGGGGAGCTGTTTTTT

V gene: TRBV6-5
J gene: TRBJ1-6
D gene: NA
clone size: NA
CDR3 protein: CASRNPVPNSPLHF
CDR3 DNA: TGTGCCAGCAGAAATCCGGTTCCCAATTCACCCCTCCACTTT

V gene: TRBV5-1
J gene: TRBJ1-6
D gene: TRBD1
clone size: few
CDR3 protein: CASSSQGGDNSPLHF
CDR3 DNA: TGCGCCAGCAGCTCACAGGGGGGAGATAATTCACCCCTCCACTTT

V gene: TRBV9
J gene: TRBJ1-1
D gene: TRBD1
clone size: NA
CDR3 protein: CASSADIGDRVAFF
CDR3 DNA: TGTGCCAGCAGCGCTGATATTGGGGACAGGGTAGCTTTCTTT

V gene: TRBV4-2
J gene: TRBJ1-5
D gene: TRBD1
clone size: NA
CDR3 protein: CASSQDPGQGAWQPQHF
CDR3 DNA: TGTGCCAGCAGCCAAGACCCGGGACAGGGGGCTTGGCAGCCCCAGCATTTT

V gene: TRBV6-5
J gene: TRBJ1-2
D gene: NA
clone size: NA
CDR3 protein: CASSYSVNYGYTF
CDR3 DNA: TGTGCCAGCAGTTACTCCGTAAACTATGGCTACACCTTC

V gene: TRBV3-1/TRBV3-2
J gene: TRBJ1-6
D gene: NA
clone size: NA
CDR3 protein: CASQREGPLHF
CDR3 DNA: TGTGCCAGCCAGAGGGAAGGCCCCCTCCACTTT

V gene: TRBV7-9
J gene: TRBJ1-1
D gene: NA
clone size: NA
CDR3 protein: CASSLGGWNTEAFF
CDR3 DNA: TGTGCCAGCAGCTTAGGTGGGTGGAACACTGAAGCTTTCTTT

V gene: TRBV11-2
J gene: TRBJ2-7
D gene: NA
clone size: NA
CDR3 protein: CASSRQGGSSYEQYF
CDR3 DNA: TGTGCCAGCAGCCGACAGGGAGGATCGTCCTACGAGCAGTACTTC

V gene: TRBV6-6
J gene: TRBJ2-7
D gene: NA
clone size: NA
CDR3 protein: CASSYGRDDSYEQYF
CDR3 DNA: TGTGCCAGCAGTTACGGACGGGATGACTCCTACGAGCAGTACTTC

V gene: TRBV7-2
J gene: TRBJ2-1
D gene: NA
clone size: NA
CDR3 protein: CASSLLGGSSYNEQFF
CDR3 DNA: TGTGCCAGCAGCTTACTGGGAGGAAGCTCCTACAATGAGCAGTTCTTC

V gene: TRBV5-4
J gene: TRBJ2-5
D gene: TRBD1
clone size: NA
CDR3 protein: CASSPVGGQGGETQYF
CDR3 DNA: TGTGCCAGCAGCCCCGTTGGGGGACAGGGAGGAGAGACCCAGTACTTC

V gene: TRBV6-1
J gene: TRBJ1-2
D gene: NA
clone size: NA
CDR3 protein: CASSEVGVTAVYGYTF
CDR3 DNA: TGTGCCAGCAGTGAAGTTGGTGTGACAGCTGTCTATGGCTACACCTTC

V gene: TRBV19
J gene: TRBJ2-7
D gene: TRBD1
clone size: once
CDR3 protein: CASSILRGQDYEQYF
CDR3 DNA: TGTGCCAGTAGTATCCTTAGGGGGCAGGATTACGAGCAGTACTTC

V gene: TRBV6-2/TRBV6-3
J gene: TRBJ2-3
D gene: TRBD1
clone size: NA
CDR3 protein: CASSYSKRTGTDTQYF
CDR3 DNA: TGTGCCAGCAGTTACTCGAAGCGGACAGGTACAGATACGCAGTATTTT

V gene: TRBV27
J gene: TRBJ1-6
D gene: NA
clone size: NA
CDR3 protein: CASSPPWVGNSPLHF
CDR3 DNA: TGTGCCAGCAGTCCTCCCTGGGTAGGGAATTCACCCCTCCACTTT